These 6 T cell receptor beta chains share one sample of origin, sequenced in a study of blood T cell repertoires in COVID-19. The repertoire was sequenced with immunoSEQ multiplex PCR; TCRdb's copy has only in-frame clones and lacks some. The sample comprises about 190,000 clones, approximately 90% of which are singletons, and less than 5.5% rests with the top ten. Sequencing used peripheral blood. These receptors originate from a human donor in a cohort sampled during active COVID-19.

CDR3 sequence reads: CASSYSRTGFYEQYF. The CDR3 nucleotides are TGTGCCAGCAGTTACTCTCGGACAGGGTTCTACGAGCAGTACTTC. This rearrangement joins TRBV6-5 to TRBJ2-7; 8 bases match TRBD1. The CDR3 consists of 15 residues. Germline V gene lookup returns CDR1 MNHEY and CDR2 SVGAGI. The ends lost 0 bases at V and 3 bases at J; junction bases unmatched: 4.

This clone was detected a few times. The chain joins TRBV5-4 to TRBJ1-6; 9 bases line up with TRBD1. Germline-derived CDR1 and CDR2 are SGHNT and YYREEE (reference sequence). With 2 bases clipped from V and 6 bases from J, the junction kept 6 bases outside the gene matches. This CDR3 spans 16 amino acids. The DNA of the CDR3 is TGTGCCAGCAGCTTAATAGGGACAGGGACTAATTCACCCCTCCACTTT. Translated, it gives CASSLIGTGTNSPLHF.

This chain uses TRBV4-1 with TRBJ1-1; 8 positions agree with TRBD1. After removal of 1 base from V and 4 bases from J, the junction contained 8 bases not matched to a gene. CDR3 size: 16 residues. In germline, CDR1 is MGHRA, CDR2 YSYEKL. The CDR3 bases are TGCGCCAGCAGCCAAGCGCAGGGGGCTTGGGTCACTGAAGCTTTCTTT. It yields the protein CASSQAQGAWVTEAFF.

The V gene is TRBV7-9, the J gene TRBJ1-4; no clear D. Germline CDR1 is SEHNR and CDR2 is FQNEAQ (reference sequence). V lost 5 bases and J lost 3, with 10 bases in between. CDR3 size: 14 residues. CDR3 region: CASSPRGPNEKLFF. CDR3 sequence (DNA): TGTGCCAGCAGCCCACGTGGGCCTAATGAAAAACTGTTTTTT.

The chain has TRBV12-5 and TRBJ1-2; D is perhaps TRBD1 (6 bases). Germline lookup yields CDR1 LGHNT and CDR2 FRNRAP. V lost 4 bases to trimming and J lost 5 bases, with 20 bases between them. The CDR3 is made up of 16 amino acids. This CDR3 reads CASGSEIDRWGYGYTF. For the CDR3, the DNA is TGTGCTAGTGGTTCCGAAATAGACAGGTGGGGATATGGCTACACCTTC.

The CDR3 DNA is TGTGCCAGTAGATCGACTAGCGGGGGGGCAACTGAGCAGTTCTTC. Its protein product is CASRSTSGGATEQFF. The chain recombines TRBV19 with TRBJ2-1; 14 bases align to TRBD2. There are 15 residues in the CDR3. J lost 9 bases, V lost 6 bases, and 7 bases had no gene match. The germline V gene encodes CDR1 LNHDA and CDR2 SQIVND (reference sequence).